What follows is one TCR beta chain and its context. The antigen is not known. The data were taken from a study of PD-L1 blockade in urothelial cancer. Whole-study context: In the patient group, most of the roughly 30 were males with bladder-origin urothelial cancer. The median T cell count in blood samples was 140,000 to 150,000.

Time point given: pretreatment peripheral blood. Study conclusions and caveats: Greater 3-week expansion of tumor-associated blood clones was recorded for durable-benefit patients.

Synthetic analogs of TCR templates were spiked into every PCR. TCRdb's copy holds only in-frame clones and misses some; the assay was immunoSEQ multiplex PCR. Of some 65,000 clones in the sample, 65% to 90% are singletons; the top ten hold 2.5% to 4%. CDR3 size: 14 residues. Trimming pared 5 bases from V and 3 bases from J, leaving 13 bases between. Germline CDR1 and CDR2: SGHAT and FQNNGV. Sequencing was performed on PBMCs, taken around atezolizumab (anti-PD-L1) treatment. The V call is TRBV11-2, the J call TRBJ1-2, with TRBD1 as a possible D gene (5 bases). This sequence was found in a man between 65 and 85 years old with urothelial cancer. This CDR3 reads CASSLILGDYGYTF. CDR3 nucleotide sequence: TGTGCCAGCAGCCTAATTTTAGGGGACTATGGCTACACCTTC.